The 25 T cell receptor beta chains below all came from one sample that was sequenced in a study of blood T cells in healthy people across ages (dated by TCRdb to the mid-2010s). To prepare the library, 5' RACE was applied. These reads were obtained on an Illumina HiSeq 2500. A second PCR of about 7 to 12 cycles was performed with a sample-barcoded 5' primer and a J-beta primer mix. Starting from the raw public reads, TCRdb applied fastp trimming at Q25, assembled clones with MiXCR and retained in-frame beta chains. Each CDR3 protein gets just one entry, which takes the most common genes and DNA from the rows behind it. The sample contains about 1.5 million distinct CDR3 sequences, approximately 43% of them found a single time. The ten largest make up around 4% of the sample. Sequencing was done on a sample of blood. These receptors originate from a woman aged 18-29 years in good health.

The V and J genes are TRBV20-1 and TRBJ2-3, with TRBD2 as a possible D gene (5 bases). V lost 6 bases to trimming and J lost 6 bases, with 19 bases between them. The germline CDR1 and CDR2 sequences are DFQATT and SNEGSKA (reference sequence). CDR3 length: 14 residues. The chain's CDR3 is CSANPLLVPDTQYF. Here the CDR3 DNA reads TGCAGTGCCAACCCGTTACTAGTACCGGATACGCAGTATTTT.

The V call is TRBV28, the J call TRBJ2-5, with TRBD2 matching 12 bases. V was pared by 3 bases and J by 11 bases, with 22 bases of the junction left unmatched. The CDR3 spans 19 residues. The germline V gene has CDR1 MDHEN and CDR2 SYDVKM. The CDR3 reads CASSFRLAGVRRDDNEQYF. CDR3 DNA: TGTGCCAGCAGTTTCAGACTAGCGGGAGTAAGAAGGGATGACAATGAGCAGTACTTC.

This clonotype was found a few times. The chain carries TRBV11-2 and TRBJ2-2; D might be TRBD1 or TRBD2, each matching 5 bases. This CDR3 contains 14 residues. Trimming cost V 7 bases and J 3 bases, with 12 bases left between them. Germline V gives CDR1 SGHAT, CDR2 FQNNGV. This CDR3 reads CASNGAGHTGELFF. The CDR3 coding sequence is TGTGCCAGCAACGGGGCAGGGCACACCGGGGAGCTGTTTTTT.

This clonotype has more than one count but fewer than ten. The J gene is TRBJ2-5, the V gene TRBV29-1; perhaps TRBD2 as D (6 bases). The CDR3 runs to 13 residues. The V gene lost 7 bases and the J gene lost 3 bases, with 15 bases spanning the gap. Germline V CDR1 and CDR2: SQVTM, ANQGSEA. CDR3 nucleotides: TGCAGCGCCCTCGGGGGTAGCAAAGAGACCCAGTACTTC. Protein: CSALGGSKETQYF.

V usage is TRBV28 and J usage is TRBJ2-2; D call uncertain. The CDR3 covers 14 residues. CDR1 is MDHEN and CDR2 is SYDVKM in the germline V gene. V gave up 10 bases and J gave up 1 base, with 13 bases separating them. The CDR3 region is CATEQSVNTGELFF. The CDR3 bases are TGTGCCACCGAGCAGAGCGTGAACACCGGGGAGCTGTTTTTT.

The rearrangement links TRBV28 to TRBJ1-5, with no clear D. Germline V gene lookup returns CDR1 MDHEN and CDR2 SYDVKM. Trimming removed 3 bases from V and 9 bases from J, with 6 bases in between. This CDR3 is 11 amino acids long. CDR3 protein: CASSFGAPQHF. The CDR3 bases are TGTGCCAGCAGTTTCGGTGCGCCCCAGCATTTT.

The V gene is TRBV28, the J gene TRBJ2-7, with 13 bases matching TRBD2. CDR3 length equals 15 residues. Germline assignment: CDR1 MDHEN and CDR2 SYDVKM. The ends lost 4 bases at V and 4 bases at J; junction bases unmatched: 4. The CDR3 loop reads CASSWTSGRSYEQYF. CDR3 DNA sequence: TGTGCCAGCAGTTGGACTAGCGGGAGATCGTACGAGCAGTACTTC.

This chain links TRBV6-6 with TRBJ2-1; D is ambiguous. Trimming pared 4 bases from V and 6 bases from J, leaving 16 bases between. CDR3 length: 15 residues. Germline values: CDR1 MNHNY, CDR2 SVGAGI (reference sequence). The CDR3: CASSFEWVGFNEQFF. The CDR3, as DNA: TGTGCCAGCAGTTTTGAGTGGGTCGGCTTCAATGAGCAGTTCTTC.

The chain couples TRBV13 to TRBJ2-3; 8 bases line up with TRBD1. The CDR3 length is 15 residues. V dropped 5 bases and J dropped 4; count of bases not matched to a gene: 8. The germline CDR1 and CDR2 sequences are PRHDT and FYEKMQ (reference sequence). The CDR3 bases are TGTGCCAGCAGCCACAGGGGGGAACGTGCAGATACGCAGTATTTT. It yields the protein CASSHRGERADTQYF.

The chain employs TRBV27 and TRBJ2-1, with 9 bases that match TRBD2. With 4 bases clipped from V and 6 bases from J, the junction kept 10 bases outside the gene matches. In germline, CDR1 is MNHEY, CDR2 SMNVEV (reference sequence). The length of the CDR3 is 16 residues. The CDR3 spells CASSWVAGDLLNEQFF. In DNA, the CDR3 is TGTGCCAGCAGTTGGGTAGCGGGAGACCTGCTCAATGAGCAGTTCTTC.

The V gene is TRBV7-9, the J gene TRBJ2-5; D is ambiguous. Matching the DNA end better, TRBJ2-7 makes the J call doubtful. The germline V gene encodes CDR1 SEHNR and CDR2 FQNEAQ (reference sequence). The CDR3 extends over 13 amino acids. The DNA of the CDR3 is TGTGCCAGCAGCTTAAAGACTGGGGTCGAGCAGTACTTC. Translated: CASSLKTGVEQYF.

The chain joins TRBV9 to TRBJ1-2, with a possible D match to TRBD1 (6 bases). Germline CDR1 and CDR2: SGDLS and YYNGEE. The V end was cut by 4 bases, the J end by 3 bases, with 22 bases between. The CDR3 extends over 17 amino acids. The CDR3 DNA sequence: TGTGCCAGCAGCCCGAGAGGTTTTGGGGGCTTCGACTATGGCTACACCTTC. Residues: CASSPRGFGGFDYGYTF.

This chain connects TRBV7-9 to TRBJ1-2, with 9 bases identical to TRBD1. The V segment lost 3 bases and the J segment 8 bases; nucleotides outside the gene matches: 10. Germline loops: CDR1 SEHNR, CDR2 FQNEAQ (reference sequence). The CDR3 is 15 amino acids. The CDR3 coding sequence is TGTGCCAGCAGCTTTGCCCGGGACAGGGTGACCGGCTACACCTTC. It translates to CASSFARDRVTGYTF. Supplemented by reference TRBV7-9 and TRBJ1-2, the full variable domain reads DTGVSQNPRHKITKRGQNVTFRCDPISEHNRLYWYRQTLGQGPEFLTYFQNEAQLEKSRLLSDRFSAERPKGSFSTLEIQRTEQGDSAMYLCASSFARDRVTGYTFGSGTRLTVV.

This clonotype was found a few times. V usage is TRBV4-1 and J usage is TRBJ1-1, with TRBD1 matching 9 bases. The CDR3 extends over 17 amino acids. Germline lookup yields CDR1 MGHRA and CDR2 YSYEKL. V dropped 2 bases and J dropped 4; count of bases not matched to a gene: 11. CDR3 sequence: CASSQTILRQGGTEAFF. In DNA, the CDR3 is TGCGCCAGCAGCCAAACCATTTTGCGACAGGGGGGCACTGAAGCTTTCTTT.

The chain joins TRBV21-1 to TRBJ1-5; TRBD1 was called by the table and not checked on the DNA. TRBV21-1 represents a pseudogene. The CDR3 contains 18 residues. CDR3: CASSKRGHTTPANQPQHF. Here the CDR3 DNA reads TGTGCCAGCAGCAAAAGGGGACACACTACCCCGGCTAATCAGCCCCAGCATTTT.

This clonotype has more than one count but fewer than ten. CDR3 residues: CASSIIQDGDTQYF. CDR3 bases: TGTGCCAGCAGCATCATTCAAGACGGAGATACGCAGTATTTT. The chain combines TRBV7-8 with TRBJ2-3; D unresolved. Germline assignment: CDR1 SGHVS and CDR2 FQNEAQ. This CDR3 is built from 14 residues. V was cut by 5 bases and J by 5 bases, with 14 bases left in between. The complete variable domain, with remaining parts taken from reference TRBV7-8 and TRBJ2-3, reads GAGVSQSPRYKVAKRGQDVALRCDPISGHVSLFWYQQALGQGPEFLTYFQNEAQLDKSGLPSDRFFAERPEGSVSTLKIQRTQQEDSAVYLCASSIIQDGDTQYFGPGTRLTVL.

The rearrangement joins TRBV5-1 to TRBJ2-3; D is possibly TRBD2 (6 bases). This CDR3 spans 15 amino acids. V lost 4 bases and J lost 2, with 14 bases in between. Germline lookup yields CDR1 SGHRS and CDR2 YFSETQ. CDR3 nucleotide sequence: TGCGCCAGCAGCCGGAGTAGCGGCCTCACAGATACGCAGTATTTT. Its translation is CASSRSSGLTDTQYF.

The rearrangement links TRBV20-1 to TRBJ1-5; D unresolved. Germline CDR1 reads DFQATT; CDR2 reads SNEGSKA (reference sequence). The CDR3 consists of 11 residues. With 3 bases removed from V and 9 bases from J, the gap between germline ends came to 9 bases. CDR3 sequence: CSASLRGPQHF. CDR3 bases: TGCAGTGCTAGCCTCCGGGGGCCCCAGCATTTT.

This clonotype turned up a few times. CDR3 in DNA: TGTGCCAGCAGCTTAGGGGATTGGACAGCCTCCTACAATGAGCAGTTCTTC. Protein sequence: CASSLGDWTASYNEQFF. V and J are TRBV11-2 and TRBJ2-1; D is possibly TRBD1 (6 bases). The germline CDR1 and CDR2 sequences are SGHAT and FQNNGV. V lost 1 base to trimming and J lost 0 bases, with 13 bases between them. This CDR3 contains 17 residues.

The chain links TRBV7-2 to TRBJ2-5; unclear D gene. CDR3 length equals 13 residues. The V end was cut by 3 bases, the J end by 4 bases, with 9 bases between. Germline V lookup: CDR1 SGHTA, CDR2 FQGNSA. The CDR3 DNA follows: TGTGCCAGCAGCTTCAGGAAGGGAGAGACCCAGTACTTC. This encodes CASSFRKGETQYF.

This clonotype has just a few counts. This sequence joins TRBV7-9 and TRBJ2-2, with a weak D call TRBD2 (6 bases). CDR1 is SEHNR, CDR2 FQNEAQ, per germline (reference sequence). V was shortened by 6 bases and J by 6 bases, with 11 bases between the two germline ends. The CDR3 covers 13 residues. The CDR3 loop reads CASSRGGAGELFF. CDR3 bases: TGTGCCAGCAGTCGAGGCGGGGCCGGGGAGCTGTTTTTT.

The chain uses TRBV6-6 and TRBJ2-1; possibly TRBD1 or TRBD2 for D (6 bases each). V dropped 2 bases and J dropped 6 bases, with 8 bases sitting between them. The CDR3 covers 13 residues. The germline V gene encodes CDR1 MNHNY and CDR2 SVGAGI (reference sequence). CDR3: CASSYRGANEQFF. CDR3 DNA sequence: TGTGCCAGCAGTTACAGGGGGGCCAATGAGCAGTTCTTC.

The table lists this clonotype with a few counts. This rearrangement joins TRBV9 to TRBJ2-7; possible D gene TRBD1, 5 bases. Trimming stripped 4 bases from V and 2 bases from J, with 13 bases between. The CDR3 covers 14 residues. Per the germline V gene, CDR1 is SGDLS and CDR2 is YYNGEE. The CDR3: CASSPRQQTYEQYF. The CDR3 coding sequence is TGTGCCAGCAGCCCTCGACAGCAAACCTACGAGCAGTACTTC.

The chain has TRBV5-1 and TRBJ2-7; D unclear. V was trimmed by 0 bases and J by 0 bases, leaving 7 bases between them. There are 14 residues in the CDR3. CDR1 is SGHRS, CDR2 YFSETQ, per germline. As DNA, the CDR3 is TGCGCCAGCAGCTTGGGCTGGTACTCCTACGAGCAGTACTTC. The encoded protein is CASSLGWYSYEQYF.

This clonotype came up a few times. The gene calls are TRBV7-9 and TRBJ2-3, with D possibly being TRBD2 (5 bases). This CDR3 spans 13 amino acids. Germline lookup yields CDR1 SEHNR and CDR2 FQNEAQ (reference sequence). The V gene lost 8 bases and the J gene lost 4 bases, with 13 bases spanning the gap. CDR3 sequence (DNA): TGTGCCAGCCTGAGAGGGTTTGCAGATACGCAGTATTTT. Protein sequence: CASLRGFADTQYF.